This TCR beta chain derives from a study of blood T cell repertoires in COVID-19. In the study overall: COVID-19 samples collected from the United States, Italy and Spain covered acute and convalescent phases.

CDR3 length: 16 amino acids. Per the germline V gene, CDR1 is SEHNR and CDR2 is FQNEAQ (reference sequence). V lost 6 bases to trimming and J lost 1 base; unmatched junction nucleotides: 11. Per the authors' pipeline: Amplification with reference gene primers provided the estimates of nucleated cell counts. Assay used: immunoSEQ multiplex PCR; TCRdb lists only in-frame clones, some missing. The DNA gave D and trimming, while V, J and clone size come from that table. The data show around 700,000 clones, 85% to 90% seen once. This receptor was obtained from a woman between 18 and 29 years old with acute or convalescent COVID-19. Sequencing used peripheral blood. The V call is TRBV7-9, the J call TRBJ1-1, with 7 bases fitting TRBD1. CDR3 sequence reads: CASSSDRANPNTEAFF. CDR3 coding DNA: TGTGCCAGCAGTTCTGACAGGGCGAACCCGAACACTGAAGCTTTCTTT.